Below are 5 T cell receptor beta chains sequenced from a single sample in a study of T cells in Graves' hyperthyroidism and ophthalmopathy. Amplification targeted TCR beta CDR3 regions from RNA transcripts. Using the HTBI primer set, a first-round RT-PCR was run on the TCR CDR3. From the multiplex PCR reads, TCRdb called clonotypes with MiXCR, one entry per CDR3 protein. Of 300,000 or so distinct CDR3 sequences in the sample, approximately 17% were seen once. Sequenced sample: blood. The receptor set was obtained from a man aged 25 to 45 with Graves' hyperthyroidism.

This clonotype was recorded at least ten times. The chain carries TRBV5-1 and TRBJ2-7; no clear D gene. The V end was cut by 4 bases, the J end by 3 bases, with 17 bases between. Germline V gene lookup returns CDR1 SGHRS and CDR2 YFSETQ. The CDR3 has 15 amino acids. CDR3 sequence: CASSPADNTLYEQYF. CDR3 coding DNA: TGCGCCAGCAGCCCAGCCGACAATACCCTCTACGAGCAGTACTTC.

This clonotype was picked up a small number of times. The gene calls are TRBV19 and TRBJ1-1, with D possibly matching TRBD1 (6 bases). The CDR3 is made up of 13 amino acids. V lost 4 bases and J lost 5, with 11 bases in between. Looked up from germline, CDR1 is LNHDA and CDR2 is SQIVND (reference sequence). Here the CDR3 reads CASSRGAGTEAFF. DNA for the CDR3: TGTGCCAGTAGTAGGGGGGCAGGGACTGAAGCTTTCTTT.

The J gene is TRBJ2-2, the V gene TRBV11-1; a weak D match, TRBD2 (5 bases). The V gene's germline CDR1 is SGHAT and CDR2 FQDESV (reference sequence). CDR3 length: 16 amino acids. V lost 1 base, J lost 7 bases, and 16 bases lay in between. CDR3 protein: CASSLVLSAAGGELFF. As DNA, the CDR3 is TGTGCCAGCAGCTTAGTACTTAGCGCTGCGGGCGGGGAGCTGTTTTTT.

There are many counts of this clonotype. The chain carries TRBV20-1 and TRBJ2-7; D is possibly TRBD1 (5 bases). V shed 7 bases and J shed 2 bases, with 15 bases lying between them. There are 13 residues in the CDR3. The V gene's germline CDR1 is DFQATT and CDR2 SNEGSKA (reference sequence). The CDR3 here is CSVKGVGPYEQYF. CDR3 nucleotide sequence: TGCAGTGTCAAAGGGGTCGGACCCTACGAGCAGTACTTC.

This clonotype has a count of ten or more. V usage is TRBV6-1 and J usage is TRBJ1-1; tentative D call: TRBD1 (6 bases). This CDR3 contains 16 residues. Germline V gene sequence: CDR1 MNHNS, CDR2 SASEGT. V was pared by 0 bases and J by 5 bases, with 16 bases between. This chain's CDR3 is CASSEAHPGVYTEAFF. CDR3 sequence (DNA): TGTGCCAGCAGTGAAGCGCACCCAGGGGTTTATACTGAAGCTTTCTTT.